Listed below are T cell receptor beta chains from one sample, sequenced in a study of blood T cells in healthy people across ages. MiXCR, applied by TCRdb to the 5' RACE reads, yields one record per CDR3 protein. The sample includes 750,000 to 950,000 distinct CDR3 sequences, 25% to 35% of them seen just once. The data also belong to a second study, concerning T cells of mothers and their children.

Sequencing was carried out using blood. Receptors were obtained from a woman in her thirties or forties in good health. Both conserved end residues are part of each CDR3. A D gene is named only where the DNA matches it firmly. Size tells how often a clone was seen (once, few, many) or the class of an expanded clone, and some rows leave it out.

d_call: TRBD1; j_call: TRBJ2-7; v_call: TRBV28; clone_size: .; cdr3_nt: TGTGCCAGCGCCGGACAGGTCTACGAGCAGTACTTC; cdr3_aa: CASAGQVYEQYF
d_call: TRBD2; j_call: TRBJ2-7; v_call: TRBV29-1; clone_size: many; cdr3_nt: TGCAGCGTTGAAGGGGGGGGCTCCTACGAGCAGTACTTC; cdr3_aa: CSVEGGGSYEQYF
d_call: TRBD1; j_call: TRBJ1-1; v_call: TRBV7-9; clone_size: .; cdr3_nt: TGTGCCAGCAGCCCCGGGAACAGGGGAGAAGCTTTCTTT; cdr3_aa: CASSPGNRGEAFF
d_call: .; j_call: TRBJ2-1; v_call: TRBV6-4; clone_size: many; cdr3_nt: TGTGCCAGCAGTGACGGGACTGGCCGCAATGAGCAGTTCTTC; cdr3_aa: CASSDGTGRNEQFF
d_call: TRBD1; j_call: TRBJ2-7; v_call: TRBV7-9; clone_size: .; cdr3_nt: TGTGCCAGCGGCTTAGATATAGCAGGGGGCCTCGAGCAGTACTTC; cdr3_aa: CASGLDIAGGLEQYF
d_call: .; j_call: TRBJ2-7; v_call: TRBV29-1; clone_size: .; cdr3_nt: TGCAGCGTTCAGGGAGCGGGCTCCTACGAGCAGTACTTC; cdr3_aa: CSVQGAGSYEQYF
d_call: .; j_call: TRBJ2-5; v_call: TRBV25-1; clone_size: .; cdr3_nt: TGTGCCAGCAGTGTTCAGGCAGGGGCATTCCAAGAGACCCAGTACTTC; cdr3_aa: CASSVQAGAFQETQYF
d_call: TRBD2; j_call: TRBJ2-5; v_call: TRBV12-3/TRBV12-4; clone_size: .; cdr3_nt: TGTGCCAGCAGAGGACTAGCGGGGGGATTAGAGACCCAGTACTTC; cdr3_aa: CASRGLAGGLETQYF
d_call: .; j_call: TRBJ2-1; v_call: TRBV3-1; clone_size: .; cdr3_nt: TGTGCCAGCAGCTCGTTATTTAGCGGCTCCTACAATGAGCAGTTCTTC; cdr3_aa: CASSSLFSGSYNEQFF
d_call: .; j_call: TRBJ2-7; v_call: TRBV9; clone_size: many; cdr3_nt: TGTGCCAGCAGTCCCGGCGGGACAAATTCCTACGAGCAGTACTTC; cdr3_aa: CASSPGGTNSYEQYF
d_call: .; j_call: TRBJ1-2; v_call: TRBV19; clone_size: once; cdr3_nt: TGTGCCAGTAGTATCGATTACGGACTGCAGGCGGACTATGGCTACACCTTC; cdr3_aa: CASSIDYGLQADYGYTF
d_call: .; j_call: TRBJ2-3; v_call: TRBV15; clone_size: .; cdr3_nt: TGTGCCACCAGCAGAGAACGGGTCTCAAGGAACACAGATACGCAGTATTTT; cdr3_aa: CATSRERVSRNTDTQYF
d_call: .; j_call: TRBJ1-4; v_call: TRBV27; clone_size: .; cdr3_nt: TGTGCCAGCAGTTCCTACTCAATGGGAAATGAAAAATTGTTTTTT; cdr3_aa: CASSSYSMGNEKLFF
d_call: TRBD1; j_call: TRBJ1-2; v_call: TRBV19; clone_size: .; cdr3_nt: TGTGCCAGTAGTATTAAGGGGACAGGGAGCGCAGCTGGCTACACCTTC; cdr3_aa: CASSIKGTGSAAGYTF
d_call: TRBD2; j_call: TRBJ2-3; v_call: TRBV5-1; clone_size: few; cdr3_nt: TGCGCCAGCAGCCCCCGGTCGGGAGGAGATACGCAGTATTTT; cdr3_aa: CASSPRSGGDTQYF
d_call: .; j_call: TRBJ1-1; v_call: TRBV9; clone_size: .; cdr3_nt: TGTGCCAGCAGCGTAGGGGGGGAGGCATCATGGAAAGCTTTCTTT; cdr3_aa: CASSVGGEASWKAFF
d_call: .; j_call: TRBJ1-1; v_call: TRBV24-1; clone_size: .; cdr3_nt: TGTGCCACCAGTGATCCGGGGGCGCCGACTGAAGCTTTCTTT; cdr3_aa: CATSDPGAPTEAFF
d_call: TRBD1; j_call: TRBJ1-6; v_call: TRBV7-9; clone_size: .; cdr3_nt: TGTGCCAGCAGCTCCCACGACACTCAGGGGGCTCGTTCACCCCTCCACTTT; cdr3_aa: CASSSHDTQGARSPLHF
d_call: .; j_call: TRBJ2-1; v_call: TRBV12-3/TRBV12-4; clone_size: .; cdr3_nt: TGTGCCAGCAGCCCAGAATCTACTCGAGGCCCCTACAATGAGCAGTTCTTC; cdr3_aa: CASSPESTRGPYNEQFF
d_call: .; j_call: TRBJ2-1; v_call: TRBV24-1; clone_size: many; cdr3_nt: TGTGCCACCAGTGATCCGACATTGAACTACAATGAGCAGTTCTTC; cdr3_aa: CATSDPTLNYNEQFF
d_call: .; j_call: TRBJ1-1; v_call: TRBV29-1; clone_size: .; cdr3_nt: TGCAGCGACACAGAGAACACTGAAGCTTTCTTT; cdr3_aa: CSDTENTEAFF
d_call: .; j_call: TRBJ2-2; v_call: TRBV7-7; clone_size: .; cdr3_nt: TGTGCTAGCAGCTCGTATCTGGGAAGTACGAACACCGGGGAGCTGTTTTTT; cdr3_aa: CASSSYLGSTNTGELFF
d_call: .; j_call: TRBJ1-5; v_call: TRBV6-5; clone_size: .; cdr3_nt: TGTGCCAGCAGTTACTCAGTCATTCAGCCCCAGCATTTT; cdr3_aa: CASSYSVIQPQHF
d_call: .; j_call: TRBJ1-1; v_call: TRBV18; clone_size: many; cdr3_nt: TGTGCCAGCTCACCCGGACGGGACACTGAAGCTTTCTTT; cdr3_aa: CASSPGRDTEAFF
d_call: TRBD1; j_call: TRBJ2-3; v_call: TRBV4-3; clone_size: .; cdr3_nt: TGCGCCAGCAGCCAAGAACAGGGGGTCACAGATACGCAGTATTTT; cdr3_aa: CASSQEQGVTDTQYF
d_call: .; j_call: TRBJ2-1; v_call: TRBV20-1; clone_size: many; cdr3_nt: TGCAGTGCTAGAGTTGCGGGAAGCTCCTACAATGAGCAGTTCTTC; cdr3_aa: CSARVAGSSYNEQFF
d_call: .; j_call: TRBJ2-5; v_call: TRBV6-1; clone_size: .; cdr3_nt: TGTGCCAGCAGCCAAAGTGTGGCGGATCCCAAGACCCAGTACTTC; cdr3_aa: CASSQSVADPKTQYF
d_call: .; j_call: TRBJ1-1; v_call: TRBV20-1; clone_size: .; cdr3_nt: TGCAGTGCTAGATGGAGGGCTGAAGCTTTCTTT; cdr3_aa: CSARWRAEAFF
d_call: .; j_call: TRBJ2-1; v_call: TRBV21-1; clone_size: .; cdr3_nt: TGTGCCAGCAGGCGCACTTCCCAGTGGCGGGGGCAGTTCTTC; cdr3_aa: CASRRTSQWRGQFF
d_call: .; j_call: TRBJ1-1; v_call: TRBV7-3; clone_size: .; cdr3_nt: TGTGCCAGCAGCCCCGACGGTATCACTGAAGCTTTCTTT; cdr3_aa: CASSPDGITEAFF
d_call: TRBD2; j_call: TRBJ2-5; v_call: TRBV28; clone_size: .; cdr3_nt: TGTGCCAGCAGACCGTACCGGGGGGGCGGAGAGACCCAGTACTTC; cdr3_aa: CASRPYRGGGETQYF
d_call: .; j_call: TRBJ1-1; v_call: TRBV12-3/TRBV12-4; clone_size: .; cdr3_nt: TGTGCCAGCAGTTTATCGACAGTCACTGAAGCTTTCTTT; cdr3_aa: CASSLSTVTEAFF
d_call: .; j_call: TRBJ1-3; v_call: TRBV28; clone_size: once; cdr3_nt: TGTGCCAGCAGTTTGAGTGTTATCTCTGGAAACACCATATATTTT; cdr3_aa: CASSLSVISGNTIYF
d_call: TRBD1; j_call: TRBJ2-3; v_call: TRBV27; clone_size: many; cdr3_nt: TGTGCCAGCAGAGTACAGGGGGCAGCAGATACGCAGTATTTT; cdr3_aa: CASRVQGAADTQYF
d_call: .; j_call: TRBJ2-1; v_call: TRBV3-1; clone_size: few; cdr3_nt: TGTGCCAGCAGCCAAGTGCTGGGCGGGGGCGCGGAGCAGTTCTTC; cdr3_aa: CASSQVLGGGAEQFF
d_call: .; j_call: TRBJ1-5; v_call: TRBV6-2/TRBV6-3; clone_size: .; cdr3_nt: TGTGCCAGCAGCTCCCGGATTGGAGGGATTGGGAATCAGCCCCAGCATTTT; cdr3_aa: CASSSRIGGIGNQPQHF
d_call: .; j_call: TRBJ1-2; v_call: TRBV6-1; clone_size: .; cdr3_nt: TGTGCCAGCAGTGAAGCGCGACAGGATGGCCACACCTTC; cdr3_aa: CASSEARQDGHTF
d_call: .; j_call: TRBJ1-5; v_call: TRBV5-1; clone_size: .; cdr3_nt: TGCGCCAGCAGCCCGATCGGGGGGTATAGCAATCAGCCCCAGCATTTT; cdr3_aa: CASSPIGGYSNQPQHF
d_call: TRBD2; j_call: TRBJ2-1; v_call: TRBV20-1; clone_size: many; cdr3_nt: TGCAGTGCCAACGGGGGCCTAGCGGGATGGAATGAGCAGTTCTTC; cdr3_aa: CSANGGLAGWNEQFF
d_call: TRBD1; j_call: TRBJ2-2; v_call: TRBV12-3/TRBV12-4; clone_size: .; cdr3_nt: TGTGCCGGAAGGGGGCGCGGGGAGCTGTTTTTT; cdr3_aa: CAGRGRGELFF
d_call: TRBD2; j_call: TRBJ2-5; v_call: TRBV20-1; clone_size: few; cdr3_nt: TGCAGTGCTAGAGATCGACGAGCTAGCGGGGGACAAGAGACCCAGTACTTC; cdr3_aa: CSARDRRASGGQETQYF
d_call: .; j_call: TRBJ1-4; v_call: TRBV14; clone_size: few; cdr3_nt: TGTGCCAGCAGCCAACTGGGAGTCACGTCAACTAATGAAAAACTGTTTTTT; cdr3_aa: CASSQLGVTSTNEKLFF
d_call: TRBD1; j_call: TRBJ1-2; v_call: TRBV20-1; clone_size: once; cdr3_nt: TGCAGTGCTGCTCGGACAGGGGGCGGCTGTGGCTACACCTTC; cdr3_aa: CSAARTGGGCGYTF
d_call: .; j_call: TRBJ2-3; v_call: TRBV12-3/TRBV12-4; clone_size: many; cdr3_nt: TGTGCCAGCAGCCCCTTCGGGGGCACAGATACGCAGTATTTT; cdr3_aa: CASSPFGGTDTQYF
d_call: TRBD2; j_call: TRBJ2-3; v_call: TRBV11-2; clone_size: once; cdr3_nt: TGTGCCAGCAGCGGAACGGGGGGAGATACGCGGTATTTT; cdr3_aa: CASSGTGGDTRYF
d_call: TRBD1; j_call: TRBJ2-7; v_call: TRBV6-2/TRBV6-3; clone_size: few; cdr3_nt: TGTGCCAGCAGCGACAGGCGTAGGGGGCGCAACGAGCAGTACTTC; cdr3_aa: CASSDRRRGRNEQYF
d_call: .; j_call: TRBJ2-7; v_call: TRBV7-9; clone_size: many; cdr3_nt: TGTGCCAGCAGCCCGGAGGCCTCCTACGAGCAGTACTTC; cdr3_aa: CASSPEASYEQYF
d_call: .; j_call: TRBJ1-1; v_call: TRBV6-1; clone_size: few; cdr3_nt: TGTGCCAGCAGTGGGTTATTATCAGCGAACACTGAAGCTTTCTTT; cdr3_aa: CASSGLLSANTEAFF
d_call: .; j_call: TRBJ1-1; v_call: TRBV28; clone_size: .; cdr3_nt: TGTGCCAGCAGTTCGGGGGGGGGCTTCACTGAAGCTTTCTTT; cdr3_aa: CASSSGGGFTEAFF
d_call: TRBD1; j_call: TRBJ2-1; v_call: TRBV5-6; clone_size: few; cdr3_nt: TGTGCCAGCACCCGGACAGGGAGAGAGCAGTTCTTC; cdr3_aa: CASTRTGREQFF
d_call: .; j_call: TRBJ2-7; v_call: TRBV7-6; clone_size: few; cdr3_nt: TGTGCCAGCAGCCCAACAGGGAAGGGGGACTACGAGCAGTACTTT; cdr3_aa: CASSPTGKGDYEQYF
d_call: .; j_call: TRBJ2-7; v_call: TRBV5-1; clone_size: many; cdr3_nt: TGCGCCAGCAGCTTGGCCCCAACTCGTAACAGGGACCGCTCCTACGAGCAGTACTTC; cdr3_aa: CASSLAPTRNRDRSYEQYF
d_call: TRBD1; j_call: TRBJ2-5; v_call: TRBV27; clone_size: .; cdr3_nt: TGTGCCAGCAGTCCCACGACAGGGGAGACCCAGTACTTC; cdr3_aa: CASSPTTGETQYF
d_call: .; j_call: TRBJ2-1; v_call: TRBV6-5; clone_size: .; cdr3_nt: TGTGCCAGCAGTTACTCGACAGTTGGCAAAAACATTCAGTTCTTC; cdr3_aa: CASSYSTVGKNIQFF
d_call: .; j_call: TRBJ2-7; v_call: TRBV7-2; clone_size: many; cdr3_nt: TGTGCCAGCAGCCCCCAGGGTAGGCAGGGGAGAAACGAGCAGTACTTC; cdr3_aa: CASSPQGRQGRNEQYF
d_call: .; j_call: TRBJ1-2; v_call: TRBV20-1; clone_size: .; cdr3_nt: TGCAGTGCTAGAGATCAAAGTGGCTACACCTTC; cdr3_aa: CSARDQSGYTF
d_call: .; j_call: TRBJ1-2; v_call: TRBV2; clone_size: few; cdr3_nt: TGTGCCAGCAGACTGACAGCGGAAGCTAACTATGGCTACACCTTC; cdr3_aa: CASRLTAEANYGYTF
d_call: TRBD2; j_call: TRBJ2-5; v_call: TRBV7-2; clone_size: many; cdr3_nt: TGTGCCAGCAGCCCTACTAGCGGTCCTCAAGAGACCCAGTACTTC; cdr3_aa: CASSPTSGPQETQYF
d_call: .; j_call: TRBJ1-5; v_call: TRBV2; clone_size: few; cdr3_nt: TGTGCCAGCAGGGGAGATATCGGAAGCAATCAGCCCCAGCATTTT; cdr3_aa: CASRGDIGSNQPQHF